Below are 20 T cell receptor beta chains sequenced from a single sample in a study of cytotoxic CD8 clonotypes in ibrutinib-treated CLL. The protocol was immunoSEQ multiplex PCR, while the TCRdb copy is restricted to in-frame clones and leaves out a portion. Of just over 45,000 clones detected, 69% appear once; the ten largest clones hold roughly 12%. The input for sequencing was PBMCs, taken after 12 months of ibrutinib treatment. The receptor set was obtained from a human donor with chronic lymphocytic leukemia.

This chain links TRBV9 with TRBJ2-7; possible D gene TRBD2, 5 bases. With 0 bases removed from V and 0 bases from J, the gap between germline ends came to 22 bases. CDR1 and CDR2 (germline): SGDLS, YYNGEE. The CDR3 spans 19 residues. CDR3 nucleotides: TGTGCCAGCAGCGTAGGTAATAGCGTTCCGCTCGGATACTCCTACGAGCAGTACTTC. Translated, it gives CASSVGNSVPLGYSYEQYF.

CDR3 coding DNA: TGCGCCAGCAGCTTATTGGGACAGGGTCTCACAGATACGCAGTATTTT. Its protein product is CASSLLGQGLTDTQYF. J is TRBJ2-3 and V is TRBV5-1, with 9 bases matching TRBD1. CDR1 and CDR2 from the germline V gene are SGHRS and YFSETQ. Trimming cost V 2 bases and J 2 bases; bases outside gene matches: 6. The CDR3 covers 16 residues.

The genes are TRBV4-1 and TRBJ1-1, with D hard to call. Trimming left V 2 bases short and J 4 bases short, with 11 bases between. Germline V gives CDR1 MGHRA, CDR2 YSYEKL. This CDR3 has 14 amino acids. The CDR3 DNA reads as TGCGCCAGCAGCCAAAGACCTACGATCACTGAAGCTTTCTTT. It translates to CASSQRPTITEAFF.

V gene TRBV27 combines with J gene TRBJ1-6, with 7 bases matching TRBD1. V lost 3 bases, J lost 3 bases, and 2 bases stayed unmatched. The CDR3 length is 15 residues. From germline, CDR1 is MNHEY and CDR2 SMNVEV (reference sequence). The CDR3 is CASSFAGGYNSPLHF. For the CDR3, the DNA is TGTGCCAGCAGTTTTGCAGGGGGCTATAATTCACCCCTCCACTTT.

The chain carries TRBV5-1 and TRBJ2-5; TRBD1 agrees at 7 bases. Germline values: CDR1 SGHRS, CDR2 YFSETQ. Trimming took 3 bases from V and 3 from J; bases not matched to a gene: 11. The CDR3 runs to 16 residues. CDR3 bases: TGCGCCAGCAGCTGGGTCAAGACAGGGTTGGAAGAGACCCAGTACTTC. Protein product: CASSWVKTGLEETQYF.

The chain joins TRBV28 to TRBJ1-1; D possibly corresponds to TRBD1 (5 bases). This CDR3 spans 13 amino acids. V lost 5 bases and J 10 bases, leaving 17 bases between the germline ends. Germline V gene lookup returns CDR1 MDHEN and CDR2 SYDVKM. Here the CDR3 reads CASSLLAGTRAFF. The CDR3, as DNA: TGTGCCAGCAGTCTTCTCGCCGGGACGAGAGCTTTCTTT.

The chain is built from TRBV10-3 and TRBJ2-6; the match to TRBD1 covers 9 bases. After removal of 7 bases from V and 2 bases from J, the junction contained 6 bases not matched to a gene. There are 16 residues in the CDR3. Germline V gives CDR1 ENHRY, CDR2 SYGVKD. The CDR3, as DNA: TGTGCCATCACTCGGACAGGGGAGACTGGGGCCAACGTCCTGACTTTC. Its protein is CAITRTGETGANVLTF.

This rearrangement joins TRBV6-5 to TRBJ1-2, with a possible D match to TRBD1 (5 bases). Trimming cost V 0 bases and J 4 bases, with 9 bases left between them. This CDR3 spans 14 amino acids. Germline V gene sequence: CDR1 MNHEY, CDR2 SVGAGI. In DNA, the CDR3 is TGTGCCAGCAGTTACTCGAGACAGATCTATGGCTACACCTTC. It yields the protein CASSYSRQIYGYTF.

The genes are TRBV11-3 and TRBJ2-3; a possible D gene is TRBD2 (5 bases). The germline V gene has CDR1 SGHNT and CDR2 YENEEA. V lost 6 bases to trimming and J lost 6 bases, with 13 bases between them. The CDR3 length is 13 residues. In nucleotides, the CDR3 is TGTGCCAGCAGGGGTGGTGAGGGCGATACGCAGTATTTT. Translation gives CASRGGEGDTQYF.

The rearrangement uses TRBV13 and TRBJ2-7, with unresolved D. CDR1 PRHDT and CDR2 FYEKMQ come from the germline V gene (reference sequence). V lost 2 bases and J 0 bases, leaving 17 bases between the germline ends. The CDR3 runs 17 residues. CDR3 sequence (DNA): TGTGCCAGCAGCTTACGCGGTATGAGGTTACCCTCCTACGAGCAGTACTTC. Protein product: CASSLRGMRLPSYEQYF.

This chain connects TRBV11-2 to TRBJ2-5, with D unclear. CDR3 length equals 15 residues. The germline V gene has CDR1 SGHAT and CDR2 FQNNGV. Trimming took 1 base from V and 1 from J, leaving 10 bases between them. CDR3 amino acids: CASSLVGTVQETQYF. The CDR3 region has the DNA TGTGCCAGCAGCTTAGTAGGTACAGTCCAAGAGACCCAGTACTTC.

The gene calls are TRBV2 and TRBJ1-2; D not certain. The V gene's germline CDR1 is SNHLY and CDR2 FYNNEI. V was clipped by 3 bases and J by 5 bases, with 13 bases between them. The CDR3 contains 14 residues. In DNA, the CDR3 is TGTGCCAGCAGTGAGTCGGCCGCGAGGTATGGCTACACCTTC. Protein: CASSESAARYGYTF.

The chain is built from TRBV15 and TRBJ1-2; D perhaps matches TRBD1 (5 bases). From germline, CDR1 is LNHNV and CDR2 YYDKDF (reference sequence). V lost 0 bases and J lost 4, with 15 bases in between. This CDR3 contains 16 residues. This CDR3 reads CATSREVLTGTYGYTF. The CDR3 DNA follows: TGTGCCACCAGCAGAGAAGTATTGACGGGGACCTATGGCTACACCTTC.

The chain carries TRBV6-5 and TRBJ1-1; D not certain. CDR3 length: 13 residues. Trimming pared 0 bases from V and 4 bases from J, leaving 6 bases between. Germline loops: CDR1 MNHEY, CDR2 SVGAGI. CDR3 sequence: CASSYSPTTEAFF. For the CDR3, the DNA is TGTGCCAGCAGTTACTCGCCGACCACTGAAGCTTTCTTT.

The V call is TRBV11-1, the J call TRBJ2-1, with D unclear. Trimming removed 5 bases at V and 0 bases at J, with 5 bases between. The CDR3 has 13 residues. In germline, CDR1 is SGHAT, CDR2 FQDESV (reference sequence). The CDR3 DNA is TGTGCCAGCAGCCCCCCCTCCTACAATGAGCAGTTCTTC. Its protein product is CASSPPSYNEQFF.

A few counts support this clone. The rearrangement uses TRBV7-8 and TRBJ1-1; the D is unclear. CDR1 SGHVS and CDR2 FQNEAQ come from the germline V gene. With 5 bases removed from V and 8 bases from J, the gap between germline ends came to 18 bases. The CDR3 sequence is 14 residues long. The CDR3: CASSLREGHPEAFF. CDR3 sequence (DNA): TGTGCCAGCAGCCTAAGGGAGGGCCACCCCGAAGCTTTCTTT.

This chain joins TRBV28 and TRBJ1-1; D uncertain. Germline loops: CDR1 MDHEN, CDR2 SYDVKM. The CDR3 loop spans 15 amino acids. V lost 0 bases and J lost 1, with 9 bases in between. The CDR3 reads CASSLWVRKNTEAFF. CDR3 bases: TGTGCCAGCAGTTTATGGGTCAGAAAGAACACTGAAGCTTTCTTT.

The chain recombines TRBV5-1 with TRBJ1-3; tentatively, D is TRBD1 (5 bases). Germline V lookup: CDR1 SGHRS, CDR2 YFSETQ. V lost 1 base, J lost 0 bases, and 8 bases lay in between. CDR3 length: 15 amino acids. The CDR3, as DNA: TGCGCCAGCAGCTTGACGGGGCACTCTGGAAACACCATATATTTT. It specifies CASSLTGHSGNTIYF. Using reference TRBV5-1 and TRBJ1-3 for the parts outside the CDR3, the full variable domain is KAGVTQTPRYLIKTRGQQVTLSCSPISGHRSVSWYQQTPGQGLQFLFEYFSETQRNKGNFPGRFSGRQFSNSRSEMNVSTLELGDSALYLCASSLTGHSGNTIYFGEGSWLTVV.

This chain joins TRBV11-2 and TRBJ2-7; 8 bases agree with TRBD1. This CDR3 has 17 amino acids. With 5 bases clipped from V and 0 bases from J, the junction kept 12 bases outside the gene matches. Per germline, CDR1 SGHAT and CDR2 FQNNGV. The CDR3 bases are TGTGCCAGCAGCCCTATCCAACGGACAGGGAGCTCCTACGAGCAGTACTTC. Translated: CASSPIQRTGSSYEQYF. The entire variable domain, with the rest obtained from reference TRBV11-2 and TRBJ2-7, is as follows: EAGVAQSPRYKIIEKRQSVAFWCNPISGHATLYWYQQILGQGPKLLIQFQNNGVVDDSQLPKDRFSAERLKGVDSTLKIQPAKLEDSAVYLCASSPIQRTGSSYEQYFGPGTRLTVT.

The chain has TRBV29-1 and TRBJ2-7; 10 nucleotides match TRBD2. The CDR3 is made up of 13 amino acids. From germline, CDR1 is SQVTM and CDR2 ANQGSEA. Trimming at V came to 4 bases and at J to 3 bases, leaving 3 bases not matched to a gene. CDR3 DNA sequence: TGCAGCGTTGCTAGCGGGGGCCTCTACGAGCAGTACTTC. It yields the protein CSVASGGLYEQYF.